These 21 T cell receptor beta chains originate from one sample sequenced in a study of T cell responses to AZD1222 COVID-19 vaccine. Profiling relied on immunoSEQ multiplex PCR, and the TCRdb table lists in-frame clones only, not all of them. The table has some 200,000 clones, around 90% seen once. The sequencing here drew on peripheral blood, taken on day 0 of AZD1222 vaccination. The receptors derive from an adult in good health.

The chain recombines TRBV5-4 with TRBJ2-5; 12 bases fit TRBD2. This CDR3 is 15 amino acids long. The germline V gene encodes CDR1 SGHNT and CDR2 YYREEE (reference sequence). V lost 1 base to trimming and J lost 5 bases; unmatched junction nucleotides: 3. Here the CDR3 reads CASSLPSGRDETQYF. CDR3 nucleotides: TGTGCCAGCAGCTTGCCTAGCGGGAGGGATGAGACCCAGTACTTC.

This chain links TRBV9 with TRBJ2-1, with 7 bases aligning to TRBD2. The CDR3 extends over 17 amino acids. V lost 1 base to trimming and J lost 5 bases; unmatched junction nucleotides: 12. Germline CDR1 SGDLS, CDR2 YYNGEE. The DNA for the CDR3 is TGTGCCAGCAGCGTAACGCTCCTGGCGGGAGCCCACAATGAGCAGTTCTTC. This sequence encodes CASSVTLLAGAHNEQFF.

The gene calls are TRBV27 and TRBJ2-5; D may match TRBD1 or TRBD2 (5 bases each). Germline loops: CDR1 MNHEY, CDR2 SMNVEV (reference sequence). V lost 3 bases and J lost 4, with 15 bases in between. The length of the CDR3 is 15 residues. CDR3: CASSFAVGTGETQYF. The CDR3 bases are TGTGCCAGCAGTTTCGCCGTAGGGACCGGAGAGACCCAGTACTTC.

The V gene is TRBV15, the J gene TRBJ2-7, with D possibly matching TRBD1 (6 bases). The CDR3 length is 17 residues. V dropped 1 base and J dropped 4 bases, with 20 bases sitting between them. Germline CDR1 reads LNHNV; CDR2 reads YYDKDF (reference sequence). The DNA of the CDR3 is TGTGCCACCAGCAGAGGCCTACCCTCCGGGACAAGGTACGAGCAGTACTTC. Translation: CATSRGLPSGTRYEQYF.

This chain joins TRBV6-2 or TRBV6-3 and TRBJ2-7; D is possibly TRBD1 or TRBD2 (5 bases each). This CDR3 region has 17 residues. Trimming shortened V by 2 bases and J by 9 bases, and 26 bases separated the two germline ends. The germline V gene has CDR1 MNHEY and CDR2 SVGEGT. The CDR3 protein is CASSYPLGHSPSAGQYF. CDR3 coding DNA: TGTGCCAGCAGTTACCCCCTTGGACATTCCCCCTCCGCGGGGCAGTACTTC.

This rearrangement joins TRBV7-9 to TRBJ2-1, with 7 bases aligning to TRBD2. Germline values: CDR1 SEHNR, CDR2 FQNEAQ (reference sequence). The CDR3 spans 16 residues. V was pared by 0 bases and J by 2 bases, with 4 bases of the junction left unmatched. The CDR3 loop reads CASSLARLAPYNEQFF. The CDR3 coding sequence is TGTGCCAGCAGCTTAGCCCGACTAGCCCCCTACAATGAGCAGTTCTTC.

The V call is TRBV18, the J call TRBJ1-3, with D hard to call. Germline V CDR1 and CDR2: KGHSH, LQKENI. With 6 bases removed from V and 4 bases from J, the gap between germline ends came to 7 bases. The CDR3 has 12 amino acids. CDR3 residues: CASSTRGNTIYF. The CDR3 DNA reads TGTGCCAGCTCGACCCGGGGAAACACCATATATTTT.

The chain is built from TRBV9 and TRBJ2-7; possibly TRBD1 for D (6 bases). This CDR3 has 16 residues. The germline gives CDR1 SGDLS, CDR2 YYNGEE. Trimming pared 4 bases from V and 6 bases from J, leaving 23 bases between. DNA for the CDR3: TGTGCCAGCAGCCTCATACAGGGTCGACCGGTCTGCGAGCAGTACTTC. It encodes CASSLIQGRPVCEQYF.

A note on this clone: The junction and the germline gene differ at one end; a read error may be behind it. This rearrangement joins TRBV7-2 to TRBJ1-1, with 9 bases matching TRBD1. This CDR3 has 16 residues. CDR1 is SGHTA, CDR2 FQGNSA, per germline. CDR3 sequence: CASSLYRTGVNTEAFF. CDR3 sequence (DNA): TGTGCCAGCAGCCTATACCGGACAGGGGTGAATACTGAAGCTTTCTTT.

The chain employs TRBV5-4 and TRBJ2-3, with 10 bases fitting TRBD2. The CDR3 is 19 amino acids. The germline V gene encodes CDR1 SGHNT and CDR2 YYREEE (reference sequence). V trimming: 0 bases; J trimming: 0 bases; junction bases outside the gene matches: 10. DNA of the CDR3: TGTGCCAGCAGCTTGGTTAGGAGCGGGGGGGAATTCAGCACAGATACGCAGTATTTT. Translating gives CASSLVRSGGEFSTDTQYF.

This chain joins TRBV6-5 and TRBJ2-5; 10 bases agree with TRBD2. CDR3 size: 16 residues. Per the germline V gene, CDR1 is MNHEY and CDR2 is SVGAGI. The V and J ends lost 2 bases and 2 bases, in that order; junction bases with no gene match: 5. Here the CDR3 reads CASSYALTSGQETQYF. CDR3 coding DNA: TGTGCCAGCAGTTACGCCCTGACTAGCGGGCAAGAGACCCAGTACTTC.

The chain couples TRBV11-1 to TRBJ2-3; D ambiguous. Per the germline V gene, CDR1 is SGHAT and CDR2 is FQDESV (reference sequence). This CDR3 spans 13 amino acids. Trimming stripped 1 base from V and 2 bases from J, with 4 bases between. CDR3 loop: CASSLGDTDTQYF. DNA for the CDR3: TGTGCCAGCAGCTTAGGAGACACAGATACGCAGTATTTT.

This clone came up once. The chain combines TRBV3-1 (or the pseudogene TRBV3-2) with TRBJ1-5; D is unclear. Trimming left V 1 base short and J 3 bases short, with 10 bases between. The CDR3 length is 15 residues. The germline V gene encodes CDR1 LGHDT and CDR2 YNNKEL (reference sequence). The chain's CDR3 is CASSQGNSPNQPQHF. For the CDR3, the DNA is TGTGCCAGCAGCCAAGGAAACAGCCCCAATCAGCCCCAGCATTTT.

V is TRBV7-3 and J is TRBJ2-1; the match to TRBD2 covers 11 bases. CDR3 size: 14 residues. The J segment lost 8 bases and the V segment lost 5 bases, leaving 5 bases of the junction unmatched. The V gene's germline CDR1 is SGHTA and CDR2 FQGTGA. The CDR3 spells CASSPTSGTDEQFF. In nucleotides, the CDR3 is TGTGCCAGCAGCCCGACTAGCGGGACTGATGAGCAGTTCTTC.

This clone was counted a single time. The chain carries TRBV11-3 and TRBJ2-4; D possibly matches TRBD1 or TRBD2 (5 bases each). The CDR3 is 15 residues long. Germline CDR1 and CDR2: SGHNT and YENEEA. Trimming pared 1 base from V and 0 bases from J, leaving 7 bases between. The CDR3 DNA follows: TGTGCCAGCAGCTTAGGGGGGTCAGCCAAAAACATTCAGTACTTC. Its translation: CASSLGGSAKNIQYF.

The chain uses TRBV24-1 and TRBJ1-1, with TRBD1 identical over 7 bases. The CDR3 extends over 13 amino acids. The germline CDR1 and CDR2 sequences are KGHDR and SFDVKD. V was clipped by 8 bases and J by 1 base; unmatched bases: 3. The CDR3: CATKDRRNTEAFF. In nucleotides, the CDR3 is TGTGCCACCAAGGACAGGAGGAACACTGAAGCTTTCTTT.

J is TRBJ2-1 and V is TRBV11-2; TRBD1 or TRBD2 may be the D gene (5 bases each). Trimming took 6 bases from V and 0 from J, leaving 12 bases between them. The CDR3 sequence is 15 residues long. The germline gives CDR1 SGHAT, CDR2 FQNNGV. The CDR3 loop is CASSEGRSSYNEQFF. The CDR3 DNA is TGTGCCAGCAGTGAGGGACGTAGCTCCTACAATGAGCAGTTCTTC. Variable domain in full (rest from reference TRBV11-2 and TRBJ2-1): EAGVAQSPRYKIIEKRQSVAFWCNPISGHATLYWYQQILGQGPKLLIQFQNNGVVDDSQLPKDRFSAERLKGVDSTLKIQPAKLEDSAVYLCASSEGRSSYNEQFFGPGTRLTVL.

The chain employs TRBV21-1 and TRBJ2-4. TRBV21-1 is a pseudogene. The CDR3 is 13 residues long. The CDR3 sequence is CASSKVGLNIQYF. The CDR3 region has the DNA TGTGCCAGCAGCAAAGTAGGTTTGAACATTCAGTACTTC.

This clone has just a few counts. The CDR3 region is CASRNWWDIQYF. The CDR3 DNA follows: TGTGCCAGCAGGAACTGGTGGGACATTCAGTACTTC. The chain links TRBV2 to TRBJ2-4; D uncertain. In germline, CDR1 is SNHLY, CDR2 FYNNEI. V was shortened by 6 bases and J by 8 bases, with 11 bases between the two germline ends. The length of the CDR3 is 12 residues. Full variable domain (missing parts from reference TRBV2 and TRBJ2-4): EPEVTQTPSHQVTQMGQEVILRCVPISNHLYFYWYRQILGQKVEFLVSFYNNEISEKSEIFDDQFSVERPDGSNFTLKIRSTKLEDSAMYFCASRNWWDIQYFGAGTRLSVL.

The chain employs TRBV19 and TRBJ2-7; D could derive from TRBD1 or TRBD2 (5 bases each). The CDR3 loop spans 15 amino acids. Trimming stripped 5 bases from V and 5 bases from J, with 19 bases between. Germline V lookup: CDR1 LNHDA, CDR2 SQIVND (reference sequence). The DNA of the CDR3 is TGTGCCAGTAGTGCCGCCGGGACGGCTCAACACGAGCAGTACTTC. Protein: CASSAAGTAQHEQYF.

CDR3 nucleotide sequence: TGTGCCAGCAGCCAGGGCGTAGCGGGAATCGCATCCTACGAGCAGTACTTC. The encoded protein is CASSQGVAGIASYEQYF. V usage is TRBV5-6 and J usage is TRBJ2-7; 8 bases are a match to TRBD2. The CDR3 contains 17 residues. CDR1 and CDR2 from the germline V gene are SGHDT and YYEEEE. Trimming removed 4 bases from V and 1 base from J; junction bases left unmatched: 13.